This TCR beta chain was recovered during a study of breast tumors, draining lymph nodes, adjacent tissues. At least ten counts were recorded for this clonotype. TCRdb ran MiXCR on the multiplex PCR reads and lists one entry per CDR3 protein. The table records approximately 250,000 distinct CDR3 sequences, about 34% of them present only once. Samples came from axillary lymph nodes draining the breast cancer. J lost 0 bases, V lost 4 bases, and 3 bases had no gene match. The CDR3 is 14 amino acids. Germline V gives CDR1 SGHTA, CDR2 FQGNSA. The chain combines TRBV7-2 with TRBJ2-7; TRBD2 aligns across 7 bases. This receptor was identified in a female donor with breast cancer. Some clones in this sample may be carry-over from other donors' samples. The sample taken for sequencing was axillary lymph node tissue. The DNA of the CDR3 is TGTGCCAGCAGCTCCGGGACTAACTCCTACGAGCAGTACTTC. This translates into CASSSGTNSYEQYF.